The sample holds many counts of the clone carrying this TCR beta chain. This CDR3 region has 15 residues. Germline V gene lookup returns CDR1 DFQATT and CDR2 SNEGSKA (reference sequence). V lost 2 bases, J lost 4 bases, and 15 bases lay in between. The data are from a study of T-cell reconstitution after alpha-beta-depleted transplantation in children. A TCRbeta library incorporating unique molecular identifiers was prepared. Each CDR3 protein gets one entry after TCRdb re-called the PCR reads with MiXCR. The table lists hundreds of thousands of distinct CDR3 sequences, 13% of them singletons. This clonotype originated in a girl aged 2-10 years with congenital amegakaryocytic thrombocytopenia, due to receive a stem cell transplant. Sequencing used PBMCs, obtained before TCRalphabeta/CD19-depleted stem cell transplant. V gene TRBV20-1 combines with J gene TRBJ2-1; D not certain. The CDR3 loop reads CSARLGGNLYNEQFF. CDR3 coding DNA: TGCAGTGCTAGATTGGGTGGTAACCTATACAATGAGCAGTTCTTC.